These T cell receptor beta chains were read from a single sample in a study of control samples from healthy donors and cancer patients. Assay: immunoSEQ multiplex PCR; the TCRdb copy retains only in-frame clones and omits some. The data contain about 110,000 clones, roughly nine tenths of them seen just once; the ten biggest clones take up roughly 4.4%. Sequencing used blood. The origin of the receptors is a human donor in good health. The donor label of this sample is uncertain. Each CDR3 is given without its conserved first and last residue. Rows give clone size only sometimes, using once, few, many, or a class for an expanded clone.

J gene,clone size,V gene,CDR3 length,CDR3 protein
TRBJ1-1,-,TRBV19,13,ASTLMTGINTEAF
TRBJ2-1,-,TRBV6-4,14,ASSDSGTELLSEQF
TRBJ2-1,-,TRBV6-5,12,ASSPRVAGTEQF
TRBJ1-2,once,TRBV24-1,12,ATSDGLQGYGYT
TRBJ1-1,-,TRBV18,14,ASSPGAGGSNTEAF
TRBJ1-2,-,TRBV28,9,ASGNYYGYT
TRBJ1-5,-,TRBV6-6,13,ASSYSAQGRQPQH
TRBJ2-2,-,TRBV14,15,ASSMGPGKVNTGELF
TRBJ2-7,-,TRBV2,10,ASSETRDEQY
TRBJ2-3,-,TRBV6-5,12,ASSSQLSPDTQY
TRBJ1-5,-,TRBV11-2,13,ASSSGTVSNQPQH
TRBJ1-6,-,TRBV6-1,11,ASSDVGASPLH
TRBJ1-2,-,TRBV27,11,ASSPPGTAGYT
TRBJ2-3,few,TRBV7-2,14,ASSLGLAGITDTQY
TRBJ1-2,-,TRBV19,16,ASSFPQNAATKHYGYT
TRBJ1-1,-,TRBV2,13,ASSEMAFGGGEAF
TRBJ2-6,once,TRBV3-1/TRBV3-2,15,ASSLRWTASGANVLT
TRBJ1-5,few,TRBV7-9,12,ASSFQGNNQPQH
TRBJ1-6,once,TRBV4-1,17,ASSQDIPAPGSYNSPLH
TRBJ2-5,-,TRBV4-1,13,ASSQDPTRQETQY
TRBJ1-4,once,TRBV5-1,14,ASSKDPQGPNEKLF
TRBJ1-6,-,TRBV11-2,15,ASSLVGSVVRNSPLH
TRBJ1-2,-,TRBV9,12,ASSERTGAGGYT
TRBJ1-4,-,TRBV6-1,14,ASSARQAATNEKLF
TRBJ2-1,-,TRBV24-1,12,ATRGTSGGNEQF
TRBJ1-5,-,TRBV7-9,11,ASSQGVKQPQH
TRBJ1-3,-,TRBV25-1,13,ASSNRGNDGNTIY
TRBJ1-2,-,TRBV20-1,12,SASRAGVFYGYT
TRBJ1-3,-,TRBV5-8,10,ASSLRGNTIY
TRBJ1-2,-,TRBV28,12,ASSGGSRDYGYT
TRBJ2-1,-,TRBV2,12,ASSRASQYNEQF
TRBJ1-2,-,TRBV23-1,11,ASSQVQVCGYT
TRBJ2-3,-,TRBV19,14,ASSILPRGGTDTQY
TRBJ2-7,-,TRBV11-2,11,ASSLGSAREQY
TRBJ1-2,-,TRBV11-2,12,ASSLAGQAYGYT
TRBJ1-5,-,TRBV6-6,12,ASTVQGMERPQH
TRBJ2-1,once,TRBV11-3,12,ASSLDRITNEQF
TRBJ1-6,-,TRBV6-4,11,ASSSKDNSPLH
TRBJ2-5,-,TRBV28,13,ASSSPGLSEETQY
TRBJ2-3,-,TRBV6-6,12,ASSKGVYTDTQY
TRBJ2-3,-,TRBV6-1,12,ASSEGRDWATQY
TRBJ1-5,once,TRBV9,11,ASGDGRYQPQH
TRBJ2-1,-,TRBV6-6,11,ATSGGSYNEQF
TRBJ1-1,-,TRBV5-1,12,ASSFSGRGYEAF
TRBJ1-1,-,TRBV10-2,12,ASSLGALNTEAF
TRBJ1-6,-,TRBV7-8,14,ASSSPGTLGDSPLH
TRBJ2-2,-,TRBV11-2,14,ASSLGPGLNTGELF